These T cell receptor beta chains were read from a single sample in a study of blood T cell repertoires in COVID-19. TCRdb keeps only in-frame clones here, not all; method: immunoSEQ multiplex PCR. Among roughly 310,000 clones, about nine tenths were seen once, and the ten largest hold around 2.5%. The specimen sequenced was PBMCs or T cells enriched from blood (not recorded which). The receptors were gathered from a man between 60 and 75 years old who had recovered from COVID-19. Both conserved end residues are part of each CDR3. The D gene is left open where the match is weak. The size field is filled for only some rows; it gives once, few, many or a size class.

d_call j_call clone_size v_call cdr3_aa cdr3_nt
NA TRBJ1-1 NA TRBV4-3 CASSIRQAGRWTEAFF TGCGCCAGCAGTATTAGGCAGGCGGGGCGGTGGACTGAAGCTTTCTTT
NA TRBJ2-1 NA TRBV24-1 CATSDGGSYNEQFF TGTGCCACCAGTGACGGAGGTTCCTACAATGAGCAGTTCTTC
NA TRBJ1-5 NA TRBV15 CATSKGSLRQPQHF TGTGCCACCAGCAAGGGGTCGCTTAGACAGCCCCAGCATTTT
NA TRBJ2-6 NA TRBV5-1 CASSLTTGSGANVLTF TGCGCCAGCAGCCTAACGACAGGCTCTGGGGCCAACGTCCTGACTTTC
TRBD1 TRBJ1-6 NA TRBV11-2 CASSLWDSFSPLHF TGTGCCAGCAGCTTATGGGACAGCTTTTCACCCCTCCACTTT
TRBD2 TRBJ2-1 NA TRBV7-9 CASSLRASGGLRSYNEQFF TGTGCCAGCAGCTTACGGGCTAGCGGGGGCCTCCGGTCCTACAATGAGCAGTTCTTC
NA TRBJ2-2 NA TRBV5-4 CASSPASAGELFF TGTGCCAGCAGCCCGGCGAGCGCCGGGGAGCTGTTTTTT
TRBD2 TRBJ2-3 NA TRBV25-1 CASSASGVLTDTQYF TGTGCCAGCAGTGCAAGCGGGGTACTCACAGATACGCAGTATTTT
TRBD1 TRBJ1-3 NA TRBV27 CASRPRFSPGGSGNTIYF TGTGCCAGCCGCCCCCGTTTCTCGCCAGGGGGCTCTGGAAACACCATATATTTT
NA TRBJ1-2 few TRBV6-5 CASIGGMGYGYTF TGTGCCAGCATCGGAGGGATGGGCTATGGCTACACCTTC
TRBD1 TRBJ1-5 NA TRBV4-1 CASSRKDRADQPQHF TGCGCCAGCAGCCGTAAGGACAGGGCAGATCAGCCCCAGCATTTT
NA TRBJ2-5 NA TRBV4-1 CASSLGQIKETQYF TGCGCCAGCAGCCTCGGACAGATCAAAGAGACCCAGTACTTC
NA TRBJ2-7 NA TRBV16 CASSQSHSDYEQYF TGTGCCAGCAGCCAATCTCACAGTGACTACGAGCAGTACTTC
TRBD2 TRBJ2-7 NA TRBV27 CASSPGTKPRYEQYF TGTGCCAGCAGCCCCGGGACTAAACCACGATACGAGCAGTACTTC
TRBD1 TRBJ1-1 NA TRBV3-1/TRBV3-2 CASSQRTGLNTEAFF TGTGCCAGCAGCCAAAGGACAGGTTTGAACACTGAAGCTTTCTTT
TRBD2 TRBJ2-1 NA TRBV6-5 CASSYSQREIMNEQFF TGTGCCAGCAGTTACTCACAGCGGGAGATAATGAATGAGCAGTTCTTC
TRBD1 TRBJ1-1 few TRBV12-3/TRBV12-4 CASSWQGDTEAFF TGTGCCAGCAGTTGGCAGGGGGACACTGAAGCTTTCTTT
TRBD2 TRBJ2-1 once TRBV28 CASRLAELSYNEQFF TGTGCCAGCAGACTAGCGGAACTTAGTTACAATGAGCAGTTCTTC
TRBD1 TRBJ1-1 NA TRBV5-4 CASSLVTGGTEAFF TGTGCCAGCAGCTTAGTTACAGGGGGAACTGAAGCTTTCTTT
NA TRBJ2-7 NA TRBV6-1 CASSEINLRDVSCEQYF TGTGCCAGCAGTGAGATTAATTTGCGGGATGTCTCCTGCGAGCAGTACTTC
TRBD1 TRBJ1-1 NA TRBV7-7 CASSLTGTGTMNTEAFF TGTGCTAGCAGCTTAACCGGGACAGGGACCATGAACACTGAAGCTTTCTTT
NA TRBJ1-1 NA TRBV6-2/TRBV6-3 CASSPQATRMNTEAFF TGTGCCAGCAGCCCTCAGGCAACCCGGATGAACACTGAAGCTTTCTTT
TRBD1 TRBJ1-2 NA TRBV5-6 CASSPTDRGGYGYTF TGTGCCAGCAGCCCCACCGACAGGGGCGGCTATGGCTACACCTTC
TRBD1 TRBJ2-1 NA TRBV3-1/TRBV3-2 CASSQDWGDRSYNEQFF TGTGCCAGCAGCCAAGATTGGGGGGACAGGTCCTACAATGAGCAGTTCTTC
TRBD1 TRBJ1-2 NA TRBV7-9 CASSRQGANYGYTF TGTGCCAGCAGTAGACAGGGGGCAAACTATGGCTACACCTTC
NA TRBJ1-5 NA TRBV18 CASSPTGSVRDQPQHF TGTGCCAGCTCACCCACAGGGTCGGTTCGGGATCAGCCCCAGCATTTT
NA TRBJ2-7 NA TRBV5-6 CASSLPVSYEQYF TGTGCCAGCAGCTTGCCAGTCTCCTACGAGCAGTACTTC
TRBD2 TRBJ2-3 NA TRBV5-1 CASSLEPLALDTQYF TGCGCCAGCAGCTTGGAGCCACTAGCGCTAGATACGCAGTATTTT
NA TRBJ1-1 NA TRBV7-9 CASSRQGNTEAFF TGTGCCAGCAGCCGCCAGGGGAACACTGAAGCTTTCTTT
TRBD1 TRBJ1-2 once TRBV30 CAWIRTGVYGYTF TGTGCCTGGATAAGGACAGGGGTTTATGGCTACACCTTC
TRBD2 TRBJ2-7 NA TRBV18 CASSPTGRSSYEQYF TGTGCCAGCTCACCTACCGGGAGGAGCTCCTACGAGCAGTACTTC
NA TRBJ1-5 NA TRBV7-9 CASSLGGLRGNQPQHF TGTGCCAGCAGCTTGGGCGGACTTAGGGGCAATCAGCCCCAGCATTTT
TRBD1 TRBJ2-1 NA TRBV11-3 CASSDQGAGYNEQFF TGTGCCAGCAGCGACCAGGGGGCAGGTTACAATGAGCAGTTCTTC
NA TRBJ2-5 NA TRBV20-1 CSASTVETQYF TGCAGTGCTAGTACGGTGGAGACCCAGTACTTC
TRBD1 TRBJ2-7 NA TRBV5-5 CASSWGQGPYEQYF TGTGCCAGCAGCTGGGGACAGGGACCCTACGAGCAGTACTTC
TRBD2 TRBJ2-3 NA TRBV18 CASSPRLAGGHRTDTQYF TGTGCCAGCTCACCAAGGCTAGCGGGAGGGCACCGCACAGATACGCAGTATTTT
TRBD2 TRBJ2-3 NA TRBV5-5 CASSLELSTSGGAINTQYF TGTGCCAGCAGCTTGGAGCTCTCTACTAGCGGGGGGGCCATAAATACGCAGTATTTT
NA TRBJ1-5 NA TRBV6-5 CASSYLPRGNQPQHF TGTGCCAGCAGTTACTTACCCCGGGGCAATCAGCCCCAGCATTTT
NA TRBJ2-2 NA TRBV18 CASSPLATATNTGELFF TGTGCCAGCTCACCACTGGCCACAGCCACGAACACCGGGGAGCTGTTTTTT
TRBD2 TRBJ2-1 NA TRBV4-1 CASRTGLAGGREQFF TGCGCCAGCAGAACGGGACTAGCGGGGGGGCGTGAGCAGTTCTTC
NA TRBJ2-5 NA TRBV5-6 CASSSTDQETQYF TGTGCCAGCAGCTCGACAGACCAAGAGACCCAGTACTTC
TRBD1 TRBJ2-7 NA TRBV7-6 CASSFGTGTYEQYF TGTGCCAGCAGCTTCGGGACAGGGACCTACGAGCAGTACTTC
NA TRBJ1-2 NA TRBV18 CASSTLGGDYGYTF TGTGCCAGCTCCACGTTGGGGGGAGACTATGGCTACACCTTC
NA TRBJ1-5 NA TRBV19 CASSISSLGWGNQPQHF TGTGCCAGTAGTATATCCAGTCTAGGATGGGGCAATCAGCCCCAGCATTTT
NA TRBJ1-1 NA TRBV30 CAWSPGLNTEAFF TGTGCCTGGAGTCCAGGGTTGAACACTGAAGCTTTCTTT
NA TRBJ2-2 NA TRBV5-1 CASSHPAKRGKGELFF TGCGCCAGCAGCCATCCTGCGAAAAGGGGAAAGGGGGAGCTGTTTTTT
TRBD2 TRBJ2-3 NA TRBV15 CATSRGGSGRGKGTDTQYF TGTGCCACCAGCAGAGGTGGTAGCGGGAGGGGGAAGGGCACAGATACGCAGTATTTT
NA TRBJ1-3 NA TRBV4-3 CASSQGGFSIGNTIYF TGCGCCAGCAGCCAAGGAGGTTTTTCCATTGGAAACACCATATATTTT